One sample yielded the 6 T cell receptor beta chains listed below, sequenced in a study of response to subunit inactivated influenza vaccine (dated by TCRdb to between 2017 and 2018). Library method: RT-PCR. Sequencing was carried out with an Illumina HiSeq 2500. TCRdb applied fastp at Q25 and MiXCR to the public reads, then kept only in-frame beta chains. Under each unique CDR3 protein, matching rows form one entry showing the most common genes and DNA. Across this sample there are about 800,000 distinct CDR3 sequences, with 21% seen only once. The ten largest clonotypes hold roughly a tenth of the sample. Material: PBMCs from blood, obtained roughly 5 days after vaccination. These receptors originate from a man aged 45-65 years who received an inactivated influenza vaccine. Donor details come from another sample of the same person, matched by shared clones.

The J gene is TRBJ2-3, the V gene TRBV18; D is perhaps TRBD1 or TRBD2 (5 bases each). The CDR3 has 16 residues. Per the germline V gene, CDR1 is KGHSH and CDR2 is LQKENI. The V and J ends lost 3 bases and 0 bases respectively, with 13 bases between them. CDR3 DNA: TGTGCCAGCTCACCGGGGTCCGGGACCAGCACAGATACGCAGTATTTT. The encoded protein is CASSPGSGTSTDTQYF.

V usage is TRBV29-1 and J usage is TRBJ2-2, with D unclear. V was trimmed by 4 bases and J by 6 bases, leaving 12 bases between them. The CDR3 contains 13 residues. Per germline, CDR1 SQVTM and CDR2 ANQGSEA. CDR3 DNA: TGCAGCGTTGGTAGGGCCAGTGCCGGGGAGCTGTTTTTT. Its translation: CSVGRASAGELFF.

The chain links TRBV15 to TRBJ2-1, with a possible D match to TRBD1 (6 bases). From germline, CDR1 is LNHNV and CDR2 YYDKDF (reference sequence). V was clipped by 3 bases and J by 8 bases, with 8 bases between them. This CDR3 is 12 amino acids long. The CDR3 coding sequence is TGTGCCACCAGCAGGACAGGATATGAGCAGTTCTTC. It specifies CATSRTGYEQFF.

This clonotype was detected once. This chain uses TRBV30 with TRBJ2-1; D possibly corresponds to TRBD1 (6 bases). Per germline, CDR1 GTSNPN and CDR2 SVGIG (reference sequence). The CDR3 sequence is 18 residues long. Trimming took off 0 bases at V and 1 base at J, with 19 bases between the two ends. The CDR3 loop reads CAWSVETGSFYSYNEQFF. CDR3 in DNA: TGTGCCTGGAGTGTAGAGACAGGCTCTTTTTATTCCTACAATGAGCAGTTCTTC. The complete variable domain, with remaining parts taken from reference TRBV30 and TRBJ2-1, reads SQTIHQWPATLVQPVGSPLSLECTVEGTSNPNLYWYRQAAGRGLQLLFYSVGIGQISSEVPQNLSASRPQDRQFILSSKKLLLSDSGFYLCAWSVETGSFYSYNEQFFGPGTRLTVL.

The chain has TRBV6-2 or TRBV6-3 and TRBJ2-1; 8 positions match TRBD2. There are 13 residues in the CDR3. Germline V gene lookup returns CDR1 MNHEY and CDR2 SVGEGT. V lost 6 bases and J lost 9; bases outside the gene matches: 7. CDR3: CASSRGTSSEQFF. The CDR3 DNA sequence: TGTGCCAGCAGCCGAGGGACTAGTAGTGAGCAGTTCTTC.

The V and J genes are TRBV6-1 and TRBJ2-7; D possibly uses TRBD1 or TRBD2 (8 bases each). Between the trimmed V and J ends, which lost 5 bases and 4 bases, there was a span of 27 bases. The length of the CDR3 is 18 residues. Looked up from germline, CDR1 is MNHNS and CDR2 is SASEGT. In DNA form, the CDR3 reads TGTGCCAGCAGTCCTATGGGACAGGCCTTATCGGGGGGGTACGAGCAGTACTTC. Amino acids: CASSPMGQALSGGYEQYF.